In its sample, the clone carrying this T cell receptor beta chain was seen once. The antigen is unknown. This entry belongs to a study of OX40 agonist ivuxolimab in advanced cancers. Study summary: A partial response was reached by three patients: one with hepatocellular carcinoma and two with cutaneous melanoma. Study-level points and caveats: CD8+ T cells were the subset that, on average, had more expanded clones than CD4+.

V lost 6 bases to trimming and J lost 2 bases; unmatched junction nucleotides: 6. The CDR3 has 14 residues. Germline V gene sequence: CDR1 SEHNR, CDR2 FQNEAQ (reference sequence). Sequenced by immunoSEQ multiplex PCR; TCRdb stores in-frame clones only, minus some. The sample records some 11,000 clones, 75% to 90% being singletons. Autoimmune disease history or systemic immunosuppression disqualified patients. Sequences were derived from CD4+ or CD8+ T cells sorted from blood, sampled in a trial of the OX40 agonist ivuxolimab. This sequence was found in an adult with an advanced solid tumor such as melanoma, head and neck, liver or kidney cancer. The chain is built from TRBV7-9 and TRBJ2-7, with 8 nucleotides matching TRBD2. The CDR3 DNA is TGTGCCAGCAGTCCCACTAGCGGACCCTACGAGCAGTACTTC. Its translation is CASSPTSGPYEQYF.